A single TCR beta chain is shown here with its context. The antigen it recognizes is unknown. No qualities accompany the bases; no much larger clone lies one base away. The data originate from a study of control samples from healthy donors and cancer patients (dated by TCRdb to the early 2020s). Reading the germline V gene gives CDR1 SGHTA and CDR2 FQGNSA. CDR3 length: 14 amino acids, cysteine to phenylalanine. Only the CDR3 region is kept as DNA, spanning 42 bases read in frame from base 1. V ends up 2 bases short and J 3 bases short, with an unmatched junction base count of 3. Receptor amplification or capture employed the immunoSEQ multiplex PCR assay. TCRdb took this table from immuneACCESS and kept in-frame rearrangements with V and J called. Such tables lack part of the clones; where checked against another copy, unresolved V genes explain under half of the gap, and the rest is unexplained. The sample table holds around 120,000 clones, of which around 90% were seen once. Of the sample, about 2.5% falls within the top ten clones.

This TCR was recovered from a woman in her seventies in good health. The material sequenced was blood. Rearrangement joined TRBV7-2 to TRBJ2-7, and TRBD2 matches 8 of the central bases. The nucleotides are TGTGCCAGCAGCTTAAGACTAGCGAGCTACGAGCAGTACTTC. Translated, it reads CASSLRLASYEQYF. Supplemented by the reference TRBV7-2 and TRBJ2-7 proteins around the CDR3, the complete variable domain is GAGVSQSPSNKVTEKGKDVELRCDPISGHTALYWYRQSLGQGLEFLIYFQGNSAPDKSGLPSDRFSAERTGGSVSTLTIQRTQQEDSAVYLCASSLRLASYEQYFGPGTRLTVT.